This T cell receptor beta chain was profiled in a study of T cells in women clearing cervical HPV infection. Some clones are missing from TCRdb's copy, which holds only in-frame ones; the method was immunoSEQ multiplex PCR. Its table lists 30,000 to 45,000 clones. The trim removed 3 bases at V and 0 bases at J, leaving 5 bases unmatched. CDR3 length equals 15 residues. Germline values: CDR1 SGHDT, CDR2 YYEEEE. Concerning this clone itself: The read terminates 3 residues before the CDR3 end, so the remaining end is supplied by the germline J gene.

The TCR sequence derives from a woman between 18 and 70 years old with a cervical HPV16 infection that either progressed to CIN3+ or cleared (not recorded which). Material for sequencing was blood buffy coat. The V call is TRBV5-6, the J call TRBJ2-7, with 8 bases that match TRBD2. The sequenced CDR3 bases are TGTGCCAGCAGCTGGGGACTAGGCGCCTCCTACGAG. It specifies CASSWGLGASYE. The entire CDR3 is CASSWGLGASYEQYF. The variable domain in full, completed from reference TRBV5-6 and TRBJ2-7, reads DAGVTQSPTHLIKTRGQQVTLRCSPKSGHDTVSWYQQALGQGPQFIFQYYEEEERQRGNFPDRFSGHQFPNYSSELNVNALLLGDSALYLCASSWGLGASYEQYFGPGTRLTVT.